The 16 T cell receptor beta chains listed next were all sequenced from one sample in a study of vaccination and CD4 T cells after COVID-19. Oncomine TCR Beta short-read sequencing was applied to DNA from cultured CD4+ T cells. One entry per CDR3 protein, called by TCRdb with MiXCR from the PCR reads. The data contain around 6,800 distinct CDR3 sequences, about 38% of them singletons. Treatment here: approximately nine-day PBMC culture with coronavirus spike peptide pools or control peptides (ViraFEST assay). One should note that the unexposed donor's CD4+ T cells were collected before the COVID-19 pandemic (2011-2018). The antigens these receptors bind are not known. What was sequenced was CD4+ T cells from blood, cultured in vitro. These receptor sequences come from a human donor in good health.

As DNA, the CDR3 is TGTGCCAGCAGTGAAGCAGAGGGGGTCACTGAAGCTTTCTTT. It is translated as CASSEAEGVTEAFF. The rearrangement uses TRBV6-1 and TRBJ1-1; a weak D match, TRBD1 (6 bases). The V gene's germline CDR1 is MNHNS and CDR2 SASEGT. The CDR3 runs 14 residues. Trimming removed 0 bases at V and 4 bases at J, with 9 bases between.

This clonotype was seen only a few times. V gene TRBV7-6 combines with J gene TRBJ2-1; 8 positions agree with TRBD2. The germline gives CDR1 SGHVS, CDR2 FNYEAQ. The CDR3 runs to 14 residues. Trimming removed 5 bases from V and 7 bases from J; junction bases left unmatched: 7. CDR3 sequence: CASSLMGGRNEQFF. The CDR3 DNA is TGTGCCAGCAGCCTCATGGGCGGGAGGAATGAGCAGTTCTTC.

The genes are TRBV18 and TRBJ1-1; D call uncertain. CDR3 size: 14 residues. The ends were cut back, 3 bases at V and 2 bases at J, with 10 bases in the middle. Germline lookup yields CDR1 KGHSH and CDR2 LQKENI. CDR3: CASSPRRANTEAFF. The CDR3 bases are TGTGCCAGCTCACCCCGTCGGGCAAACACTGAAGCTTTCTTT.

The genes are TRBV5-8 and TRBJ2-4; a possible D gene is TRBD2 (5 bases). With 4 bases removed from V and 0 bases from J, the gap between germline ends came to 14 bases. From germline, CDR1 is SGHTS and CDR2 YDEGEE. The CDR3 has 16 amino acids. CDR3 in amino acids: CASSVTSTLAKNIQYF. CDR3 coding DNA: TGTGCCAGCAGCGTAACTAGTACTCTAGCCAAAAACATTCAGTACTTC.

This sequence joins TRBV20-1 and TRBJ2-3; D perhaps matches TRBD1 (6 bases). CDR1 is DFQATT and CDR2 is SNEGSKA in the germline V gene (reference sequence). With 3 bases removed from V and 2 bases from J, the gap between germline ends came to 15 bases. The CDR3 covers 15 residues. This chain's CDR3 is CSASGAGAFTDTQYF. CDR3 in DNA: TGCAGTGCTAGTGGGGCAGGGGCGTTCACAGATACGCAGTATTTT.

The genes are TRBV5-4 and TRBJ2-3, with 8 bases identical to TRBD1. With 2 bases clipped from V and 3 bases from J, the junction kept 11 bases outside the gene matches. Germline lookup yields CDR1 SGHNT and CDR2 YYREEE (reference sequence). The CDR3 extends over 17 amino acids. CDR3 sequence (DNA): TGTGCCAGCAGCTTAAGAACACCCCAGGGGGCGACAGATACGCAGTATTTT. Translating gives CASSLRTPQGATDTQYF.

CDR3 region: CRAGSDTQYF. The CDR3 nucleotides are TGCAGGGCAGGGTCGGATACGCAGTATTTT. The chain has TRBV29-1 and TRBJ2-3; possible D gene TRBD1, 5 bases. This CDR3 comprises 10 residues. Germline CDR1 SQVTM, CDR2 ANQGSEA.

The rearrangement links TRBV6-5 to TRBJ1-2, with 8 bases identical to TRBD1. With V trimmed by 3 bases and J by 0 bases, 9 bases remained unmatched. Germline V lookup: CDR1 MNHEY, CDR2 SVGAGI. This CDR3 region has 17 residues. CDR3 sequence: CASSYWAGGATNYGYTF. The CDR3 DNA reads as TGTGCCAGCAGTTATTGGGCAGGGGGCGCGACTAACTATGGCTACACCTTC.

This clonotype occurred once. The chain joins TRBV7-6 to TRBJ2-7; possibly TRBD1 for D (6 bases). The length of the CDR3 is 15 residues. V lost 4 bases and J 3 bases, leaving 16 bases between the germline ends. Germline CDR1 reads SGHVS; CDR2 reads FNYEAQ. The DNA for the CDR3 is TGTGCCAGCAGCTCCCCTATGACAGGATTCTACGAGCAGTACTTC. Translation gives CASSSPMTGFYEQYF.

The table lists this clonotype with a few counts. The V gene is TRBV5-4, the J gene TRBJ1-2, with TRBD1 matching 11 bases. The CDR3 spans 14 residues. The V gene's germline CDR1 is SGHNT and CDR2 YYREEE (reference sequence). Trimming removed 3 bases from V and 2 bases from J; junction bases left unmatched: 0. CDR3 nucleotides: TGTGCCAGCAGCTGGGACAGGGGGAACTATGGCTACACCTTC. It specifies CASSWDRGNYGYTF.

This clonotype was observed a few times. Written as DNA, the CDR3 is TGTGCCAGCAGTTACGGGGGAAATCAGCCCCAGCATTTT. The encoded protein is CASSYGGNQPQHF. The V gene is TRBV6-2 or TRBV6-3, the J gene TRBJ1-5, with D possibly TRBD1 on 5 matching bases. The V and J ends lost 2 bases and 4 bases respectively, with 6 bases between them. The CDR3 extends over 13 amino acids. The germline V gene encodes CDR1 MNHEY and CDR2 SVGEGT.

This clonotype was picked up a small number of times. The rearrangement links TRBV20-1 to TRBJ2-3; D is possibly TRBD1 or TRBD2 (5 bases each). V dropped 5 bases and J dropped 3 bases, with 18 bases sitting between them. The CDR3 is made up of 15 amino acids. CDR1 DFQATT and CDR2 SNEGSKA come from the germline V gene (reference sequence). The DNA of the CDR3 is TGCAGTGCTCAGCCGGGACCCGCGTTAACAGATACGCAGTATTTT. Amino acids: CSAQPGPALTDTQYF.

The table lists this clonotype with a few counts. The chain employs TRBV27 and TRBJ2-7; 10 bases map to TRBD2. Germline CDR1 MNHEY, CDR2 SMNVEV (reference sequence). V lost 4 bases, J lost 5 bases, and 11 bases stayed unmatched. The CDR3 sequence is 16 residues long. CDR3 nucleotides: TGTGCCAGCAGTTCGGAAGCGGGGGGGCAGTATCACGAGCAGTACTTC. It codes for CASSSEAGGQYHEQYF.

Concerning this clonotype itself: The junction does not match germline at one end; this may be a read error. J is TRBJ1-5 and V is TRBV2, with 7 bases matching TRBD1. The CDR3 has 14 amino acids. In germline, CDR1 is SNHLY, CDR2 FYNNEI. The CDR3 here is CASRDRDPLQPQHF. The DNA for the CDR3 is TGTGCCAGCCGTGACAGGGACCCTCTTCAGCCCCAGCATTTT.

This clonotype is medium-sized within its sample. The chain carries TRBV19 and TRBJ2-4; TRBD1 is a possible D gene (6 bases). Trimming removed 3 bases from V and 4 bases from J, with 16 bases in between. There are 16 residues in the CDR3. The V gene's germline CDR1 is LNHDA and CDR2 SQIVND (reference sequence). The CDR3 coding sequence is TGTGCCAGTAGTATCTACAGGGCGGAAGTTAAAAACATTCAGTACTTC. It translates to CASSIYRAEVKNIQYF.

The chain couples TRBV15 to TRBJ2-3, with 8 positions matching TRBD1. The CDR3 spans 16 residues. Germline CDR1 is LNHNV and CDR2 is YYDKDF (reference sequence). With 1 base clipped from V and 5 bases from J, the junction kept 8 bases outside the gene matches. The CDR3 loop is CATSRVLTGGVDTQYF. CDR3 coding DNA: TGTGCCACCAGCAGAGTACTTACAGGGGGTGTAGATACGCAGTATTTT.